This is a list of T cell receptor beta chains from one sample in a study of T cell changes during pregnancy in multiple sclerosis. Sequenced by immunoSEQ multiplex PCR; TCRdb stores in-frame clones only, minus some. The table has roughly 110,000 clones, less than 95% seen once. The sample here was peripheral blood, taken before pregnancy. All receptors derive from a female donor with multiple sclerosis, enrolled in a pregnancy study. Both conserved end residues are part of each CDR3. The D gene is left open where the match is weak. Not all rows give a size; the values are once, few, many and, for expanded clones, a class.

CDR3 DNA,CDR3 protein,V gene,clone size,J gene,D gene
TGTGCCAGCAGCCCCCTACAGGTAATGGACACTGAAGCTTTCTTT,CASSPLQVMDTEAFF,TRBV9,.,TRBJ1-1,.
TGTGCCAGCATCAAGGGGCAGGACAGGCTTCAGGAGACCCAGTACTTC,CASIKGQDRLQETQYF,TRBV2,.,TRBJ2-5,TRBD1
TGTGCCAGCAGCTTTGGCAACACAGATACGCAGTATTTT,CASSFGNTDTQYF,TRBV7-9,.,TRBJ2-3,.
TGTGCCAGCAGCGGACGGGGGACTAGCGGGGGGGAAGAGACCCAGTACTTC,CASSGRGTSGGEETQYF,TRBV27,.,TRBJ2-5,TRBD2
TGCGCCAGCAGCCAAGTAGGGCTAGCGGGGCCAAATGAGCAGTTCTTC,CASSQVGLAGPNEQFF,TRBV4-1,.,TRBJ2-1,TRBD2
TGTGCCTGGAGTGTAGACAGGGGGGACTATGGCTACACCTTC,CAWSVDRGDYGYTF,TRBV30,once,TRBJ1-2,TRBD1
TGTGCCAGCAGCTACCGGACAGACGCCTTGACAGCCCTCCACTTT,CASSYRTDALTALHF,TRBV5-6,.,TRBJ1-6,.
TGCGCCAGCAGCTTTCGGCAGGGGGCAGATACGCAGTATTTT,CASSFRQGADTQYF,TRBV5-1,.,TRBJ2-3,TRBD1
TGTGGCACAGGTGGGCCTAATTCACCCCTCCACTTT,CGTGGPNSPLHF,TRBV28,.,TRBJ1-6,.
TGCGCCAGCAGCTCAAGGACTAGTACAGATACGCAGTATTTT,CASSSRTSTDTQYF,TRBV5-1,.,TRBJ2-3,TRBD2
TGCGCCAGCAGCCAATCAAACAGTAACTATGGCTACACCTTC,CASSQSNSNYGYTF,TRBV16,.,TRBJ1-2,.
TGTGCCAGCAGCCTGAGAGGCGGGTTCTCCTACGAGCAGTACTTC,CASSLRGGFSYEQYF,TRBV5-4,.,TRBJ2-7,.
TGTGCCAGCAAGAGTAGCGGGGGGGCCGGGGAGCTGTTTTTT,CASKSSGGAGELFF,TRBV7-3,.,TRBJ2-2,TRBD2
TGTGCCAGCAGCCGACAGGGCCGGGCCGGGGAGCAGTACTTC,CASSRQGRAGEQYF,TRBV6-5,.,TRBJ2-7,TRBD1
TGTGCCAGCTCACCACCGAACAGGCCTAGCACAGATACGCAGTATTTT,CASSPPNRPSTDTQYF,TRBV18,.,TRBJ2-3,.
TGTGCCAGCAGGATCCTGAGTACGGTGAGCACTGAAGCTTTCTTT,CASRILSTVSTEAFF,TRBV7-2,.,TRBJ1-1,.
TGTGCCAGTAGTATGGCACACCAGGGTAGCGGCTACACCTTC,CASSMAHQGSGYTF,TRBV19,.,TRBJ1-2,.
TGCGCCAGCAGCTATTCGGGGGGTGGCCAGCCCCAGCATTTT,CASSYSGGGQPQHF,TRBV5-1,.,TRBJ1-5,.
TGTGCCAGCATTGGGGGGGTGTCCAATGAGCAGTTCTTC,CASIGGVSNEQFF,TRBV27,.,TRBJ2-1,TRBD2
TGTGCCAGCAGTTTTTTAGCGGGAGGGCAATACGAGCAGTACTTC,CASSFLAGGQYEQYF,TRBV27,.,TRBJ2-7,TRBD2
TGTGCCAGCAGTGATAGGCAGGGGGCGCCTGCCAAAAACATTCAGTACTTC,CASSDRQGAPAKNIQYF,TRBV2,.,TRBJ2-4,TRBD1
TGTGCCAGCAGTGAGGAGTTGGGTGGCGGGAGGACAACCTACGAGCAGTACTTC,CASSEELGGGRTTYEQYF,TRBV2,.,TRBJ2-7,TRBD2
TGTGCCAGCAGGCAAGAAGGGGGGGATAGTGAAAGGACTGAAGCTTTCTTT,CASRQEGGDSERTEAFF,TRBV9,once,TRBJ1-1,.
TGCGCCGGCAGCCAAGGGGCAGGTAATGAAAAACTGTTTTTT,CAGSQGAGNEKLFF,TRBV4-1,.,TRBJ1-4,.
TGTGCCAGCAGCGCCAGAAGCTCTGGAAACACCATATATTTT,CASSARSSGNTIYF,TRBV9,.,TRBJ1-3,.
TGTGCCAGCAGCTTATCAAGCACAGATACGCAGTATTTT,CASSLSSTDTQYF,TRBV5-4,once,TRBJ2-3,.
TGTGCCAGCAGCCCCCAGGGGGCCACTGAAGCTTTCTTT,CASSPQGATEAFF,TRBV7-3,.,TRBJ1-1,TRBD1